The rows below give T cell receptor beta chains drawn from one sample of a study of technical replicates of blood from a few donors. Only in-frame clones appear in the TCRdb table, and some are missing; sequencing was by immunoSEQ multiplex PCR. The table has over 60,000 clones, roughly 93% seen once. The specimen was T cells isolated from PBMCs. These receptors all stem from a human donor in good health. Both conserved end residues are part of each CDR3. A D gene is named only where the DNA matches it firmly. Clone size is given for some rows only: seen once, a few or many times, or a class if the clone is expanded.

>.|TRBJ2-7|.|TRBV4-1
TGCGCCAGCAGCCAATGGGCAGCATTTACCTACGAGCAGTACTTC
CASSQWAAFTYEQYF
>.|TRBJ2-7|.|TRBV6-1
TGTGCCAGCAGTGCCCACGTCGCGGGCTTAGAAGAGCAGTACTTC
CASSAHVAGLEEQYF
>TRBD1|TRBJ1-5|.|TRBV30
TGTGCCTGGAGTGCACCGGACAGGAGGCGACAGCCCCAGCATTTT
CAWSAPDRRRQPQHF
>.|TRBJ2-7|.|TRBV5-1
TGCGCCAGCAGCCCCGGTGGCGAGCAGTACTTC
CASSPGGEQYF
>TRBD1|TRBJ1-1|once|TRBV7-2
TGTGCCAGCAGCTTAGGGTGGGACAGACAAGCTTTCTTT
CASSLGWDRQAFF
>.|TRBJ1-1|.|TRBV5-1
TGCGCCAGCAGCTTGTCAGGGCGAGGTACTGAAGCTTTCTTT
CASSLSGRGTEAFF
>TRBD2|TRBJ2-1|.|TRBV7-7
TGTGCCAGCAGCTCCGGGACTAGCGGATACAATGAGCAGTTCTTC
CASSSGTSGYNEQFF
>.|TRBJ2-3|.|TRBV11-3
TGTGCCAGCAGCCCTCGAGCGGGTGGGGCTGTGGATACGCAGTATTTT
CASSPRAGGAVDTQYF
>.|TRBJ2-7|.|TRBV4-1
TGCGCCAGCAGCCAACCGACCATTAGCAAAGGCTCCTACGAGCAGTACTTC
CASSQPTISKGSYEQYF
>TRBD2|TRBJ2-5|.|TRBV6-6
TGTGCCAGCAGTTACTCGAACGGGGGGGAGACCCAGTACTTC
CASSYSNGGETQYF
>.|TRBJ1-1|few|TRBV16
TGTGCCAGCAGCCAAGAGTCGAACACTGAAGCTTTCTTT
CASSQESNTEAFF
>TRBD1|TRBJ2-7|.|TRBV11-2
TGTGCCAGCAGCATTGGACAGGGGGCTTACGAGCAGTACTTC
CASSIGQGAYEQYF
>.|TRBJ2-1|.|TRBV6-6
TGTGCCAGCAGTCCGAGAAAACCCTCCTACAATGAGCAGTTCTTC
CASSPRKPSYNEQFF
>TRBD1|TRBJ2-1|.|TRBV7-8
TGTGCCAGCAGCTTAACAGGGGGCGCAGATGAGCAGTTCTTC
CASSLTGGADEQFF
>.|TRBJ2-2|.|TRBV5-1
TGCGCCAGCAGCTTAGGACAGAACACCGGGGAGCTGTTTTTT
CASSLGQNTGELFF
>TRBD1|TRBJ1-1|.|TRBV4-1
TGCGCCAGCAGCCGGAGAACAGGGGGCATAACTGAAGCTTTCTTT
CASSRRTGGITEAFF
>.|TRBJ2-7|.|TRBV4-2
TGTGCCAGCAGCCCCTCCGGGGGTCCCTACGAGCAGTACTTC
CASSPSGGPYEQYF
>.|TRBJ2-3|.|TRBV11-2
TGTGCCAGCAGCTTAGGTAGGGTAGCGGATACGCAGTATTTT
CASSLGRVADTQYF
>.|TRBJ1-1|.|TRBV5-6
TGTGCCAGCAGCTTGGCGAGTACGAACACTGAAGCTTTCTTT
CASSLASTNTEAFF
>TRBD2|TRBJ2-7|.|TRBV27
TGTGCCAGCAGTTTACGCGGGAGGTTCGGGGACGAGCAGTACTTC
CASSLRGRFGDEQYF
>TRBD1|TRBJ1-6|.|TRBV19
TGTGCCAGTAGTATAGACCGACAGGGGCCTTCACCCCTCCACTTT
CASSIDRQGPSPLHF
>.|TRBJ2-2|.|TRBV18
TGTGCCAGCTCACTTACCGGGACATCTGGCACCGGGGAGCTGTTTTTT
CASSLTGTSGTGELFF
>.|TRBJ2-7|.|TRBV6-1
TGTGCCAGCATTATTGCCCCCCAGGGCTACGAGCAGTACTTC
CASIIAPQGYEQYF
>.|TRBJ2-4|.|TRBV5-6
TGTGCCAGCAGCACCTCATGGCTAGATCTAGCCAAAAACATTCAGTACTTC
CASSTSWLDLAKNIQYF
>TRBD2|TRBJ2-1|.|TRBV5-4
TGTGCCAGCAGCTTGAGCGGGAGCTCCTACAATGAGCAGTTCTTC
CASSLSGSSYNEQFF
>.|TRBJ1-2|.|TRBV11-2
TGTGCCAGCAGCTCAGTCGCAAGGACAGCCTCTAACTATGGCTACACCTTC
CASSSVARTASNYGYTF
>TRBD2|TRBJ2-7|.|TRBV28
TGTGCCAGCAGTCTGGGACTAGCGGGATACGAGCAGTACTTC
CASSLGLAGYEQYF
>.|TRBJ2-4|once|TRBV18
TGTGCCAGCTCACCTATGGGCAGCCTAAAAAACATTCAGTACTTC
CASSPMGSLKNIQYF